This T cell receptor beta chain was observed in a study of technical replicates of blood from a few donors (TCRdb year 2017). Receptors were amplified or captured by the immunoSEQ multiplex PCR assay. In TCRdb, the immuneACCESS table is reduced to in-frame sequences with V and J assigned. These tables do not hold every clone; where another copy was compared, an unresolved V gene accounts for under half, and the others remain unexplained. This sample is represented by 60,000 to 85,000 clones; about 91% of them were singletons. 0.3% to 0.45% of the sample belongs to the ten largest clones. The germline V gene yields MGHRA for CDR1 and YSYEKL for CDR2. V is pruned by 1 base and J by 1 base, leaving 6 bases of the junction without a gene match. The CDR3 contains 18 residues, cysteine and phenylalanine counted. Solely the CDR3 DNA is kept, with 54 bases framed from the first base. Of note for this clone: The antigen it binds to is not known. Within one base of it there is no much larger clone, and no base qualities were kept.

The sequence links TRBV4-1 to TRBJ2-3, and 12 junction bases match TRBD2. The TCR sequence derives from a human donor in good health. The sample consisted of T cells isolated from PBMCs. The CDR3 has the sequence CASSQGLAGVARTDTQYF. The DNA reads TGCGCCAGCAGCCAAGGACTAGCGGGAGTGGCGCGCACAGATACGCAGTATTTT.